Listed below are T cell receptor beta chains from one sample, sequenced in a study of cytomegalovirus exposure and HLA in healthy donors. Here immunoSEQ multiplex PCR was the method, and the copy in TCRdb shows in-frame clones only, minus some. The data hold around 150,000 clones, with 78% observed a single time. The sample taken for sequencing was PBMCs. Every receptor here comes from a middle-aged woman in good health and CMV-seronegative. CDR3s include the opening cysteine and the closing phenylalanine or tryptophan. A D gene is named only where the DNA matches it firmly. Size values are once, few and many counts, or a class for expanded clones, and some rows have none.

cdr3_nt	cdr3_aa	d_call	v_call	j_call	clone_size
TGTGCCAGCAGCCCATCCCCCGGGTCCCTTAGCTACACCTTC	CASSPSPGSLSYTF	-	TRBV7-7	TRBJ1-2	-
TGTGCCAGAAGCTATCCTAGCGGGGGGGCAGGAGATACGCAGTATTTT	CARSYPSGGAGDTQYF	TRBD2	TRBV5-3	TRBJ2-3	-
TGCGCCAGCAGCTCGGGGACACCGAACACTGAAGCTTTCTTT	CASSSGTPNTEAFF	-	TRBV5-1	TRBJ1-1	-
TGTGCCTCAAAACCACTTAGAGGCGGCTACACCTTC	CASKPLRGGYTF	-	TRBV19	TRBJ1-2	-
TGTGCCAGCACCAAAGGACAGGACAATCAGCCCCAGCATTTT	CASTKGQDNQPQHF	TRBD1	TRBV6-6	TRBJ1-5	-
TGCGCCAGCAGCTGGGACTTCACCGGGGAGCTGTTTTTT	CASSWDFTGELFF	-	TRBV5-1	TRBJ2-2	-
TGTGCCAGCAGGCGGCTAGCGGGGGGTGTGGATGAGCAGTTCTTC	CASRRLAGGVDEQFF	TRBD2	TRBV2	TRBJ2-1	few
TGTGCCAGCAGCTTCGCCCATACGACCCTCCTCGAGGACTATGGCTACACCTTC	CASSFAHTTLLEDYGYTF	-	TRBV5-6	TRBJ1-2	-
TGTGCCAGCAGCTTAACAAATGACAACCCCTACACCTTC	CASSLTNDNPYTF	-	TRBV11-2	TRBJ1-2	-
TGTGCCAGCTCTCTACAGGGTGCAGGAAACACCATATATTTT	CASSLQGAGNTIYF	-	TRBV18	TRBJ1-3	-
TGTGCCAGCAGTCACACCTCACTGAGCGGGGGGGCCCACGAGCAGTACTTC	CASSHTSLSGGAHEQYF	TRBD2	TRBV27	TRBJ2-7	-
TGTGCCAGCAGCCAAGAAGATCGGGTGCCCTCCGGCTACACCTTC	CASSQEDRVPSGYTF	-	TRBV14	TRBJ1-2	-
TGCGCCAGCAGCCAACTCGGACGGAAGGACTACTATGGCTACACCTTC	CASSQLGRKDYYGYTF	-	TRBV4-1	TRBJ1-2	-
TGCGCCAGCAGCTTGGAATCTGGTTACAGGGTATGGGGCTACACCTTC	CASSLESGYRVWGYTF	-	TRBV5-1	TRBJ1-2	-
TGTGCCAGCAGGTGGCAGGGATGGTCCTACAATGAGCAGTTCTTC	CASRWQGWSYNEQFF	-	TRBV27	TRBJ2-1	-
TGTGCCAGCTCACCCTTTGGACAATCTGGGGCCAACGTCCTGACTTTC	CASSPFGQSGANVLTF	-	TRBV18	TRBJ2-6	-